This TCR beta chain was recorded in a study of blood T cell repertoires in COVID-19. The germline CDR1 and CDR2 sequences are SGHKS and YYEKEE (reference sequence). The V end was cut by 4 bases, the J end by 2 bases, with 25 bases between. The CDR3 runs 19 residues. This clone was detected a few times. Sequencing was performed with immunoSEQ multiplex PCR; in TCRdb, only in-frame clones are kept and a portion is missing. The sample shows some 18,000 clones, roughly 88% of them seen only once. The source of this sequence is a woman aged 25 to 39 who had recovered from COVID-19. Sequenced material: PBMCs or T cells enriched from blood (not recorded which). The rearrangement links TRBV5-5 to TRBJ1-5, with a tentative D call TRBD1 (6 bases). CDR3 coding DNA: TGTGCCAGCAGCCCTCAAGGGGAGGGGGGGTATATGGGCAATCAGCCCCAGCATTTT. Its translation: CASSPQGEGGYMGNQPQHF.